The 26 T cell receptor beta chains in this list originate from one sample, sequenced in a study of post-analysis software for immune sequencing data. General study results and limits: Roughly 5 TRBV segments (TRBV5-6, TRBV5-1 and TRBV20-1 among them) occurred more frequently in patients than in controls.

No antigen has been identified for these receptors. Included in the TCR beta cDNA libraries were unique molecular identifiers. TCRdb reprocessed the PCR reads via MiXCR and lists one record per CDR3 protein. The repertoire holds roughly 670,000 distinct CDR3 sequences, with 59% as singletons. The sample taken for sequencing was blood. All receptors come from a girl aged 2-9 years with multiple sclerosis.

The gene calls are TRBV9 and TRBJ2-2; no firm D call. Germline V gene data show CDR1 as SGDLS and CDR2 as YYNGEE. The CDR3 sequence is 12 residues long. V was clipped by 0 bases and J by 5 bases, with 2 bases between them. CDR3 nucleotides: TGTGCCAGCAGCGTAGGGACCGGGGAGCTGTTTTTT. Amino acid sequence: CASSVGTGELFF.

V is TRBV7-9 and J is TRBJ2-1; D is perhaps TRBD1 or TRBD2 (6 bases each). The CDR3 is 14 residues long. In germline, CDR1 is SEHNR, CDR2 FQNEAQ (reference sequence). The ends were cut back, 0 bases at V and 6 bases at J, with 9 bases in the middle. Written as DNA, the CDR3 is TGTGCCAGCAGCTTAGCGAGGGGGGTCAATGAGCAGTTCTTC. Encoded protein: CASSLARGVNEQFF.

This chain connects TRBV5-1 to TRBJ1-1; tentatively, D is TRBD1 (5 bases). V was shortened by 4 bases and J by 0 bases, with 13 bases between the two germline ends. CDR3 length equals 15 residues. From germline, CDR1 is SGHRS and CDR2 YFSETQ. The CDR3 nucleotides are TGCGCCAGCAGCCAAGGGGCAGACATGAACACTGAAGCTTTCTTT. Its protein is CASSQGADMNTEAFF.

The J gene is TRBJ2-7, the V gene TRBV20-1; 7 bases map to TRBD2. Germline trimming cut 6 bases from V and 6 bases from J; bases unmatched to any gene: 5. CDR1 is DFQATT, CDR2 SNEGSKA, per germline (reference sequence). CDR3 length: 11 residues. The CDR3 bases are TGCAGTGCCGTGGGAGGGAGCGAGCAGTACTTC. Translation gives CSAVGGSEQYF.

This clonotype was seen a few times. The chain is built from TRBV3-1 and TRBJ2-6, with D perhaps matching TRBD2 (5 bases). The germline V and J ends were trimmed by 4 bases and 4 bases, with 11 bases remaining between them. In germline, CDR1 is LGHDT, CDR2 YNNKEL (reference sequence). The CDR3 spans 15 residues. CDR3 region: CASSPSSSGANVLTF. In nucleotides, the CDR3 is TGTGCCAGCAGCCCCTCTAGCTCCGGGGCCAACGTCCTGACTTTC.

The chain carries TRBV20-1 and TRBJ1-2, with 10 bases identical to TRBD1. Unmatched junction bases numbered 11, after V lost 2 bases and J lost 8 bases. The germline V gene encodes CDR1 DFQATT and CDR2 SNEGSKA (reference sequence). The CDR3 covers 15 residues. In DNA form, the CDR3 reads TGCAGTGCTAGAACGCCGGACAGGGGGGCGGGAGGCTACACCTTC. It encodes CSARTPDRGAGGYTF.

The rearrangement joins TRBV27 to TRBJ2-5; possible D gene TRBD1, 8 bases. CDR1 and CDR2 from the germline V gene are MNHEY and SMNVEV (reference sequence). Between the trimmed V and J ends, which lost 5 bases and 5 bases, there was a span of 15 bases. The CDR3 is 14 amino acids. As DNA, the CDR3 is TGTGCCAGCAGTGTACAGGGGGGGAGGGAGACCCAGTACTTC. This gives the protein CASSVQGGRETQYF.

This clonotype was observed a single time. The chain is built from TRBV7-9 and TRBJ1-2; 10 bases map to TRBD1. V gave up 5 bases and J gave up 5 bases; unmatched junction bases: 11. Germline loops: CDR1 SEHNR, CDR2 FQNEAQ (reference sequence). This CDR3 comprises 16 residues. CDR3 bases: TGTGCCAGCAGCCAGACAGGGGGCCTAAGATCTTATGGCTACACCTTC. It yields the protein CASSQTGGLRSYGYTF.

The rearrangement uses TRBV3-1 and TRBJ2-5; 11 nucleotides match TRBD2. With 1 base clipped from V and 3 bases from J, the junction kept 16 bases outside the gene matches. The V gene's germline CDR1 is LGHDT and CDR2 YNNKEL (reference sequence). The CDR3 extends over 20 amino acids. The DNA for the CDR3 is TGTGCCAGCAGCCAAGTAGTAGCGGGGGGGTTCCTTGGCGTTAAAGAGACCCAGTACTTC. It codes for CASSQVVAGGFLGVKETQYF.

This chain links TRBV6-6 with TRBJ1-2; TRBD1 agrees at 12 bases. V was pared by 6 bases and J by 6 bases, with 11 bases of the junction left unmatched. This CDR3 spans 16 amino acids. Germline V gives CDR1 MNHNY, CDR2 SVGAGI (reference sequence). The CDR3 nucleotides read TGTGCCAGCAGAGATCCGGGACAGGGGGCTTCTAATGGCTACACCTTC. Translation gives CASRDPGQGASNGYTF.

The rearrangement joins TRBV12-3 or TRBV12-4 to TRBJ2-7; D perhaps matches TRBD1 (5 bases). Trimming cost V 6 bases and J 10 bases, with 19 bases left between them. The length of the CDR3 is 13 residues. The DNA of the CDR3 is TGTGCCAGCAGCCTCGACAGAAGAACAACCCAGTACTTC. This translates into CASSLDRRTTQYF.

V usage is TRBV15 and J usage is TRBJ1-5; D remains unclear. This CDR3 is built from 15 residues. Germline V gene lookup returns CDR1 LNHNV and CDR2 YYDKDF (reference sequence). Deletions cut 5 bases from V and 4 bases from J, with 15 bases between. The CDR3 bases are TGTGCCACCAGCCGCGCCGGAAGGGAGAATCAGCCCCAGCATTTT. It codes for CATSRAGRENQPQHF.

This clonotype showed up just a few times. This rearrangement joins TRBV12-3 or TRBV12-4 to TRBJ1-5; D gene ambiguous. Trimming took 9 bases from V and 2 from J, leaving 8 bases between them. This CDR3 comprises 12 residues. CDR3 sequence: CARPAGNQPQHF. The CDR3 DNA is TGTGCCAGGCCGGCGGGCAATCAGCCCCAGCATTTT.

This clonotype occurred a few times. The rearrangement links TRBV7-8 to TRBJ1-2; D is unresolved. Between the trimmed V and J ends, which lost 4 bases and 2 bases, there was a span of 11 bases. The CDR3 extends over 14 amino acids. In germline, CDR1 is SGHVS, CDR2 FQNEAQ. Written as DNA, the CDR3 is TGTGCCAGCAGCTCAACAGAACTCAACTATGGCTACACCTTC. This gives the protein CASSSTELNYGYTF.

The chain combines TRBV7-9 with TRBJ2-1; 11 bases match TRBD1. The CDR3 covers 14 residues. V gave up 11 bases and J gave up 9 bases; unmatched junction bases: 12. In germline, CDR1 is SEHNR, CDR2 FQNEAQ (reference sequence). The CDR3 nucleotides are TGTGCCGGAGAGCCGGGACAGGGGGGAAGTGAGCAGTTCTTC. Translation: CAGEPGQGGSEQFF.

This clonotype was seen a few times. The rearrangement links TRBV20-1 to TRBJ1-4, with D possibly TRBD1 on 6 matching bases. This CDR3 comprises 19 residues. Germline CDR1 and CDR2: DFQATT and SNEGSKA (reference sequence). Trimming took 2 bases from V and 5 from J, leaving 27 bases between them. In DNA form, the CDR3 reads TGCAGTGCTAGATTGCCAGGGTCGATGAGGGGGAGACGGAATGAAAAACTGTTTTTT. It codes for CSARLPGSMRGRRNEKLFF.

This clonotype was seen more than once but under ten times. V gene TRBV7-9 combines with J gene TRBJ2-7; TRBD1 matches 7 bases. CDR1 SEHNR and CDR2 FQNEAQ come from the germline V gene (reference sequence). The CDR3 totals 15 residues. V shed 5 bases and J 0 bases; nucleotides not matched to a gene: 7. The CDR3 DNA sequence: TGTGCCAGCAGCACGCACAGGGGAAGCTCCTACGAGCAGTACTTC. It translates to CASSTHRGSSYEQYF.

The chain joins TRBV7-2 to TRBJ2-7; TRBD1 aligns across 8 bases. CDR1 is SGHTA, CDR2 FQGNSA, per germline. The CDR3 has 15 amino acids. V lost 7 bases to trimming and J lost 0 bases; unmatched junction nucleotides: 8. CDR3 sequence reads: CASTRDRTSSYEQYF. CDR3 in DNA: TGTGCCAGCACCAGGGACAGGACGAGCTCCTACGAGCAGTACTTC.

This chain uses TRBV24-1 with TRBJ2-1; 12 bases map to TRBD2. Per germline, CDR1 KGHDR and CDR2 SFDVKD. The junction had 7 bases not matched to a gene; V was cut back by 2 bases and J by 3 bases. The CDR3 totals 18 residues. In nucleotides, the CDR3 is TGTGCCACCAGTGATTCAAGGACTAGCGGGGATTACTACAATGAGCAGTTCTTC. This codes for CATSDSRTSGDYYNEQFF.

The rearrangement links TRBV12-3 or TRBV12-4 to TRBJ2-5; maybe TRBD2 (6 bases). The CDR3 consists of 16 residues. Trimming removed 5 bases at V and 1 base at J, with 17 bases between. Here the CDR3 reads CASSPTYAGPQETQYF. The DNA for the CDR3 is TGTGCCAGCAGTCCCACGTATGCGGGACCCCAAGAGACCCAGTACTTC.

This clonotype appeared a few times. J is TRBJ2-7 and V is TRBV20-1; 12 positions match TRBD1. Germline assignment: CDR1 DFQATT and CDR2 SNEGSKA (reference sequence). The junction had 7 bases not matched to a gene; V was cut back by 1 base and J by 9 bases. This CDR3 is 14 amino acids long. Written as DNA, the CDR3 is TGCAGTGCTAGAGGTCCGGGACAGGGGGCCGTGCAGTACTTC. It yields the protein CSARGPGQGAVQYF.

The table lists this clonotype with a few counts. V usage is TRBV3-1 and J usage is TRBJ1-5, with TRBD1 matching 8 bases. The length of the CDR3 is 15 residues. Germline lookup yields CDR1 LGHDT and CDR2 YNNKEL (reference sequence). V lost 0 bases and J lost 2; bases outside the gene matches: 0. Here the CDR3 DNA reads TGTGCCAGCAGCCAAGAGACAGGGGGCAATCAGCCCCAGCATTTT. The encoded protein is CASSQETGGNQPQHF.

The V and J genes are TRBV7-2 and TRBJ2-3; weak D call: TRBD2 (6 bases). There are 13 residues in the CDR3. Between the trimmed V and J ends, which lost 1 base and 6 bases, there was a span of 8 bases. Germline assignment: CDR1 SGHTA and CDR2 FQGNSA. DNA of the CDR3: TGTGCCAGCAGCTTAGAACGGGGGGATACGCAGTATTTT. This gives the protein CASSLERGDTQYF. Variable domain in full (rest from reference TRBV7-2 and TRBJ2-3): GAGVSQSPSNKVTEKGKDVELRCDPISGHTALYWYRQSLGQGLEFLIYFQGNSAPDKSGLPSDRFSAERTGGSVSTLTIQRTQQEDSAVYLCASSLERGDTQYFGPGTRLTVL.

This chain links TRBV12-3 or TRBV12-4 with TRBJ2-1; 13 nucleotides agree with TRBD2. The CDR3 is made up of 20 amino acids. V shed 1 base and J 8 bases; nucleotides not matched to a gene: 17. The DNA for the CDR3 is TGTGCCAGCAGTTTAGGGATTGGTACTAGCGGGGGGGAGAATTTCCATGAGCAGTTCTTC. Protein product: CASSLGIGTSGGENFHEQFF.

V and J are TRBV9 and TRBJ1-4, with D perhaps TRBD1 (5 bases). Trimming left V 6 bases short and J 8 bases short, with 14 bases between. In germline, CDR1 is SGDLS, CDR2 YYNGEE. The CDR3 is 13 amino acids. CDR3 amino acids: CASNIGDGEKLFF. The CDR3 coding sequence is TGTGCCAGCAACATAGGGGATGGCGAAAAACTGTTTTTT.

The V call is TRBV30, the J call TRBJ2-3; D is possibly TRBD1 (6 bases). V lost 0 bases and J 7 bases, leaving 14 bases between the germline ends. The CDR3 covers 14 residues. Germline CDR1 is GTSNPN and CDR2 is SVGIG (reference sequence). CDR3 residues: CAWSVLGAAYTQYF. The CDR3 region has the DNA TGTGCCTGGAGTGTACTGGGGGCGGCCTATACGCAGTATTTT.